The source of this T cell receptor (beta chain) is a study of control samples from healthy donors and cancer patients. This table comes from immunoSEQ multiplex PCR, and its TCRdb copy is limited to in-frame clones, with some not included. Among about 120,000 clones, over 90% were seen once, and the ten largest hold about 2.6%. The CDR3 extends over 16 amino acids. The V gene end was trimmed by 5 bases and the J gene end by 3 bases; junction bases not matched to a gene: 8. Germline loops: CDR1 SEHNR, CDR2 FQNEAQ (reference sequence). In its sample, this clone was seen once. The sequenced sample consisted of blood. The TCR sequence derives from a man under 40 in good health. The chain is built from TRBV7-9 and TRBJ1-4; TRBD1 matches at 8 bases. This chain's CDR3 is CASSILTGVSNEKLFF. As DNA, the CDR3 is TGTGCCAGCAGCATCCTGACAGGGGTGTCTAATGAAAAACTGTTTTTT.